The 11 T cell receptor beta chains reported below all come from one sample, sequenced in a study of blood T cell repertoires in COVID-19 (TCRdb year 2020). The method was the immunoSEQ multiplex PCR assay. TCRdb provides this immuneACCESS table in a form limited to in-frame rearrangements. Some clones are lacking; in checked studies, under half of them reflect an unresolved V gene, and why the rest are absent is not known. In all, the sample holds over 200,000 clones, and under 90% of those were seen once. The ten largest clones take up around 2.5% of the sample. Sample: peripheral blood. The receptors here all came from a woman aged 40 to 50 with active or convalescent COVID-19.

The chain carries TRBV6-1 and TRBJ2-7; no clear D. With 0 bases removed from V and 3 bases from J, the gap between germline ends came to 6 bases. This CDR3 is built from 13 residues. Germline-derived CDR1 and CDR2 are MNHNS and SASEGT. The CDR3 protein is CASSEAPVYEQYF. The CDR3 nucleotides read TGTGCCAGCAGTGAAGCGCCAGTCTACGAGCAGTACTTC.

The chain joins TRBV18 to TRBJ2-1; 12 bases are a match to TRBD2. The CDR3 length is 17 residues. Trimming took 7 bases from V and 3 from J; bases not matched to a gene: 10. The germline CDR1 and CDR2 sequences are KGHSH and LQKENI. The CDR3 DNA follows: TGTGCCAGCTTGCTAGCGGGAGGGCCTCTAGGCTACAATGAGCAGTTCTTC. Protein sequence: CASLLAGGPLGYNEQFF.

This chain uses TRBV19 with TRBJ2-3, with D maybe TRBD2 (5 bases). Germline CDR1 and CDR2: LNHDA and SQIVND (reference sequence). Trimming removed 6 bases from V and 0 bases from J, with 16 bases in between. This CDR3 has 16 residues. Here the CDR3 reads CASRSGKDRSTDTQYF. In DNA, the CDR3 is TGTGCCAGTAGGTCGGGAAAGGACCGTAGCACAGATACGCAGTATTTT.

This clone was counted between two and nine times. The J gene is TRBJ1-5, the V gene TRBV27; the D gene is possibly TRBD1 (5 bases). The CDR3 sequence is 13 residues long. Germline V CDR1 and CDR2: MNHEY, SMNVEV (reference sequence). V was clipped by 4 bases and J by 4 bases, with 8 bases between them. The CDR3 here is CASSSGLNQPQHF. The CDR3 DNA reads TGTGCCAGCAGTTCAGGGTTGAATCAGCCCCAGCATTTT.

The J gene is TRBJ2-1, the V gene TRBV9; 13 positions match TRBD2. The V gene end was trimmed by 0 bases and the J gene end by 13 bases; junction bases not matched to a gene: 16. Looked up from germline, CDR1 is SGDLS and CDR2 is YYNGEE. The CDR3 length is 18 residues. The CDR3 reads CASSVVPGRTSGSVEQFF. The CDR3 nucleotides read TGTGCCAGCAGCGTAGTACCGGGAAGGACTAGCGGGAGTGTGGAACAGTTCTTC.

The table lists this clone with a few counts. The rearrangement links TRBV29-1 to TRBJ2-7; D unclear. V dropped 2 bases and J dropped 5 bases, with 13 bases sitting between them. In germline, CDR1 is SQVTM, CDR2 ANQGSEA. This CDR3 is 13 amino acids long. The CDR3 sequence is CSVERGFSHEQYF. Here the CDR3 DNA reads TGCAGCGTTGAAAGAGGTTTCAGCCACGAGCAGTACTTC.

The chain uses TRBV19 and TRBJ1-1; D unresolved. There are 14 residues in the CDR3. Germline CDR1 reads LNHDA; CDR2 reads SQIVND (reference sequence). The V gene lost 4 bases and the J gene lost 2 bases, with 11 bases spanning the gap. In nucleotides, the CDR3 is TGTGCCAGTAGTACTTTCTCAGGAAACACTGAAGCTTTCTTT. Amino acids: CASSTFSGNTEAFF.

V usage is TRBV6-1 and J usage is TRBJ1-4, with 11 bases lining up with TRBD1. Trimming cost V 4 bases and J 0 bases; bases outside gene matches: 10. Germline V gene sequence: CDR1 MNHNS, CDR2 SASEGT. This CDR3 spans 19 amino acids. CDR3 bases: TGTGCCAGCAGTGGCCCCGGACAGGGGGCCATTGCAACTAATGAAAAACTGTTTTTT. It translates to CASSGPGQGAIATNEKLFF.

The chain employs TRBV5-1 and TRBJ1-6; weak D call: TRBD1 (5 bases). V lost 0 bases and J lost 3, with 16 bases in between. CDR1 SGHRS and CDR2 YFSETQ come from the germline V gene. The CDR3 totals 18 residues. The CDR3 reads CASSLESRAVGYNSPLHF. The CDR3 DNA reads as TGCGCCAGCAGCTTGGAGTCCAGGGCAGTCGGCTATAATTCACCCCTCCACTTT.

The V call is TRBV2, the J call TRBJ1-1, with TRBD1 matching over 8 bases. The germline CDR1 and CDR2 sequences are SNHLY and FYNNEI. The CDR3 sequence is 14 residues long. V trimming: 4 bases; J trimming: 1 base; junction bases outside the gene matches: 2. CDR3 coding DNA: TGTGCCAGCAGTGGCGGGACAGGGAACACTGAAGCTTTCTTT. This gives the protein CASSGGTGNTEAFF.

The genes are TRBV6-1 and TRBJ1-2; TRBD1 matches 9 bases. This CDR3 is 15 amino acids long. Germline CDR1 is MNHNS and CDR2 is SASEGT. The junction had 7 bases not matched to a gene; V was cut back by 0 bases and J by 8 bases. Here the CDR3 DNA reads TGTGCCAGCAGTGAAGCGGGACAGGGAGCGGGCGGCTACACCTTC. Amino acids: CASSEAGQGAGGYTF.